The T cell receptor (beta chain) under discussion was sequenced for a study of T cell responses to AZD1222 COVID-19 vaccine. The assay was immunoSEQ multiplex PCR, and TCRdb's table has in-frame clones only and misses some. In the table there are over 150,000 clones, about nine tenths of which are singletons. Overall study findings and caveats: A mostly white British donor set with more females was recruited, and clonal diversity was possibly underestimated. Just five or six AZD1222 recipients were seropositive at baseline.

The CDR3 contains 14 residues. CDR1 is MNHEY and CDR2 is SVGEGT in the germline V gene. With 2 bases removed from V and 4 bases from J, the gap between germline ends came to 11 bases. In regard to this clone: What it recognizes is unknown.

This TCR derives from an adult in good health. The sequences come from peripheral blood, collected on day 0 of AZD1222 vaccination. This chain links TRBV6-2 or TRBV6-3 with TRBJ2-5, with D uncertain. The CDR3 loop is CASSYPPPRETQYF. CDR3 in DNA: TGTGCCAGCAGTTACCCGCCCCCTAGAGAGACCCAGTACTTC.